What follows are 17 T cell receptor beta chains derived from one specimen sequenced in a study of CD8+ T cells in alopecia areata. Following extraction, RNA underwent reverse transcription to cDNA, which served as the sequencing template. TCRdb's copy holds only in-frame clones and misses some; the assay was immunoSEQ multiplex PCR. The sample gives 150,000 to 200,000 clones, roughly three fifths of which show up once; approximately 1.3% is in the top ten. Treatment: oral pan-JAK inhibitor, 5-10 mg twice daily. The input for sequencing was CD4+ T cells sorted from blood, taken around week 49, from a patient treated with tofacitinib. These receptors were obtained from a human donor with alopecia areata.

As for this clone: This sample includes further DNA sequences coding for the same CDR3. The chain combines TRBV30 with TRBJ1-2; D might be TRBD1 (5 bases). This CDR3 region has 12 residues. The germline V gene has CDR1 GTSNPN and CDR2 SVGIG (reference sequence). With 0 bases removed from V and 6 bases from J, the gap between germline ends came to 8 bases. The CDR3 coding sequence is TGTGCCTGGAGTGTACGAGGGGATGGCTACACCTTC. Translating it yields CAWSVRGDGYTF.

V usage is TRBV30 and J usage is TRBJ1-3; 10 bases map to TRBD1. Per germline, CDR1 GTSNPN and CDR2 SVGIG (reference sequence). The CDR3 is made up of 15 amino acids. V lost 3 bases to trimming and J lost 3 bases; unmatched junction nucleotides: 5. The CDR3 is CAWRARDRGGNTIYF. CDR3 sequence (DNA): TGTGCCTGGAGAGCTAGGGACAGGGGTGGAAACACCATATATTTT.

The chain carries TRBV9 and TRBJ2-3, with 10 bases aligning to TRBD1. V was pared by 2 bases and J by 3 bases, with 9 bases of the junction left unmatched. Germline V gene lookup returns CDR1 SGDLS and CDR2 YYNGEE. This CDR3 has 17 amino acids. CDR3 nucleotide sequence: TGTGCCAGCAGCGTCGTCCGGGACAGGGGTAGAACAGATACGCAGTATTTT. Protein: CASSVVRDRGRTDTQYF.

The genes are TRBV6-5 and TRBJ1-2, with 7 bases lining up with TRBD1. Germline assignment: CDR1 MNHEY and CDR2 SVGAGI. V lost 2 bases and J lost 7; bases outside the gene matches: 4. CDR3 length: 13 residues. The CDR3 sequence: CASSYDRVAGYTF. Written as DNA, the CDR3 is TGTGCCAGCAGTTACGACAGGGTCGCTGGCTACACCTTC.

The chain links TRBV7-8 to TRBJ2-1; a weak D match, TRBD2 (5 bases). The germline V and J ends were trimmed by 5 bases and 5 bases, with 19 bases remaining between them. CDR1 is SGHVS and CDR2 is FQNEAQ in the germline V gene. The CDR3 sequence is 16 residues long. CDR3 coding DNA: TGTGCCAGCAGCGGCCGACAACCAAAGCGGAACAATGAGCAGTTCTTC. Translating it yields CASSGRQPKRNNEQFF.

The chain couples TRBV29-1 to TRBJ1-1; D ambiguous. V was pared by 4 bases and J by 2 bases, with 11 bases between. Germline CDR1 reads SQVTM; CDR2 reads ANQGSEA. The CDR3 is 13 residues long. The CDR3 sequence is CSVGLWANTEAFF. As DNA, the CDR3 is TGCAGCGTTGGACTCTGGGCAAACACTGAAGCTTTCTTT.

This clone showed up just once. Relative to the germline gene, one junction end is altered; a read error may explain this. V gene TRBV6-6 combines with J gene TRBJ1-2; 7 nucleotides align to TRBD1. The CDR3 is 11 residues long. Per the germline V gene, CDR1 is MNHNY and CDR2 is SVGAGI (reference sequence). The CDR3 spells CASSPGTATHF. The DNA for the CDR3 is TGTGCCAGCAGCCCCGGGACAGCGACCCACTTC.

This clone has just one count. CDR3 region: CASSEAEETQYF. The CDR3 DNA reads as TGTGCCAGCAGTGAAGCTGAAGAGACCCAGTACTTC. The rearrangement joins TRBV2 to TRBJ2-5; no clear D. V was shortened by 0 bases and J by 3 bases, with 2 bases between the two germline ends. CDR1 and CDR2 from the germline V gene are SNHLY and FYNNEI. The length of the CDR3 is 12 residues.

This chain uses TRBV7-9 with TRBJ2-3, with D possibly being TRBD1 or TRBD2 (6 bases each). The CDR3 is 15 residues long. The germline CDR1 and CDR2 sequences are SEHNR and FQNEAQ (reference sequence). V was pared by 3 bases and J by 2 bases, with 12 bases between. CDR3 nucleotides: TGTGCCAGCAGCTTTTTACAGGGACTCACAGATACGCAGTATTTT. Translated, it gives CASSFLQGLTDTQYF. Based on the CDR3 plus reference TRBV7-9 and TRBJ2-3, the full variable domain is DTGVSQNPRHKITKRGQNVTFRCDPISEHNRLYWYRQTLGQGPEFLTYFQNEAQLEKSRLLSDRFSAERPKGSFSTLEIQRTEQGDSAMYLCASSFLQGLTDTQYFGPGTRLTVL.

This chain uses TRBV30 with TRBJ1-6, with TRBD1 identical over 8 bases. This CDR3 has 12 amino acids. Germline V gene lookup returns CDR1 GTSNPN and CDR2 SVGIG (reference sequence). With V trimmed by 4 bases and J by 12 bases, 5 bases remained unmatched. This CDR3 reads CAWKQGGEPLHF. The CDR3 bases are TGTGCCTGGAAACAGGGGGGCGAACCCCTCCACTTT. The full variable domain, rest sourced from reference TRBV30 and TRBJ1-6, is SQTIHQWPATLVQPVGSPLSLECTVEGTSNPNLYWYRQAAGRGLQLLFYSVGIGQISSEVPQNLSASRPQDRQFILSSKKLLLSDSGFYLCAWKQGGEPLHFGNGTRLTVT.

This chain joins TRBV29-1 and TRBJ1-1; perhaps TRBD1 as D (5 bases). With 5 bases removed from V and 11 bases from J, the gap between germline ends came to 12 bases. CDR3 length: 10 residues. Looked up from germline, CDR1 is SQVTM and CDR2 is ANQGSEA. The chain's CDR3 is CSVSGTLAFF. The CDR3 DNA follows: TGCAGCGTTTCTGGGACTTTGGCTTTCTTT. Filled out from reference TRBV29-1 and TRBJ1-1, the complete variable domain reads SAVISQKPSRDICQRGTSLTIQCQVDSQVTMMFWYRQQPGQSLTLIATANQGSEATYESGFVIDKFPISRPNLTFSTLTVSNMSPEDSSIYLCSVSGTLAFFGQGTRLTVV.

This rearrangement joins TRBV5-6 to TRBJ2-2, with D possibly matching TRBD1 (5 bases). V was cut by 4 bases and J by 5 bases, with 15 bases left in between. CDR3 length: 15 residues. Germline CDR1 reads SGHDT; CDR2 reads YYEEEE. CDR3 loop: CASSRRTRNTGELFF. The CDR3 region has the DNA TGTGCCAGCAGCCGACGGACACGGAATACCGGGGAGCTGTTTTTT.

CDR3 nucleotides: TGTGCCAGCAGTTTATACCAGGGAGCTACCTACGAGCAGTACTTC. Its translation is CASSLYQGATYEQYF. The chain joins TRBV27 to TRBJ2-7; D tentatively fits TRBD1 or TRBD2 (5 bases each). Germline V CDR1 and CDR2: MNHEY, SMNVEV (reference sequence). This CDR3 contains 15 residues. Trimming took 1 base from V and 2 from J, leaving 12 bases between them.

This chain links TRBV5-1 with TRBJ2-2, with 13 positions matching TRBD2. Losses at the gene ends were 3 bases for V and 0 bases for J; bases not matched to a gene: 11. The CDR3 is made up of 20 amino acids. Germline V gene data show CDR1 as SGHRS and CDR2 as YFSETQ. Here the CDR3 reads CASSSGLAGAASTNTGELFF. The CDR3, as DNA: TGCGCCAGCAGCTCTGGACTAGCGGGGGCCGCCTCTACGAACACCGGGGAGCTGTTTTTT.

In DNA form, the CDR3 reads TGTGCCAGCAGCTTGAGGGGCGAGGAGACCCAGTACTTC. Encoded protein: CASSLRGEETQYF. The rearrangement joins TRBV7-3 to TRBJ2-5, with D perhaps matching TRBD1 or TRBD2 (5 bases each). The germline V and J ends were trimmed by 3 bases and 5 bases, with 10 bases remaining between them. This CDR3 region has 13 residues. Germline V CDR1 and CDR2: SGHTA, FQGTGA.

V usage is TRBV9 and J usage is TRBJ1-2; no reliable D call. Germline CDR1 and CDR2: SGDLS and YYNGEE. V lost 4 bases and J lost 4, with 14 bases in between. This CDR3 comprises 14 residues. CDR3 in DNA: TGTGCCAGCAGCCCCCGCGAGGGAGCCTATGGCTACACCTTC. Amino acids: CASSPREGAYGYTF.

The CDR3 DNA follows: TGTGCCAGCAGCTTAGAAACTGGGGCCTATGGCTACACCTTC. This gives the protein CASSLETGAYGYTF. The chain employs TRBV7-2 and TRBJ1-2; the D gene is possibly TRBD1 (5 bases). The V and J ends lost 1 base and 4 bases respectively, with 10 bases between them. The CDR3 extends over 14 amino acids. Germline CDR1 reads SGHTA; CDR2 reads FQGNSA.